This TCR beta chain was profiled in a study of blood T cell repertoires in COVID-19. Per the study methods: Nucleated cell counts were estimated from reference gene primer amplification. Repertoires were generated with immunoSEQ multiplex PCR, while TCRdb's copy carries only in-frame clones and drops some. The DNA was the basis for D and trimming; V, J and clone size are from that table. The sample holds about 170,000 clones; around four fifths are singletons and the top ten take nearly 4.5%. This clone has only one observation. Recruits, aged roughly 18 to 95 years, lived in around 24 US areas. The sequenced material came from PBMCs or T cells enriched from blood (not recorded which). The TCR comes from a woman in her fifties or sixties who had recovered from COVID-19.

In DNA form, the CDR3 reads TGTGCCAGCTCACCGTTTTTCGCCGGACAGGGGGTCGCAGATACGCAGTATTTT. This encodes CASSPFFAGQGVADTQYF. The chain uses TRBV18 and TRBJ2-3, with TRBD1 identical over 10 bases. Unmatched junction bases numbered 13, after V lost 3 bases and J lost 4 bases. Germline values: CDR1 KGHSH, CDR2 LQKENI. The CDR3 runs 18 residues.